This TCR beta chain derives from a study of cytomegalovirus exposure and HLA in healthy donors. Across the study: Falling in the Caucasian-associated ancestry cluster were about 82% of 398 genotyped donors. Findings and caveats of the study: A missense variant in DCLRE1C was later tied to TCR beta V- and J-gene trimming. Earlier analysis looked at TCR beta V segments, and most were productive about 90% or about 30% of the time. For presence/absence analyses, sequencing depth was assumed to be roughly uniform across donors.

CDR1 KGHSH and CDR2 LQKENI come from the germline V gene. Germline trimming cut 4 bases from V and 6 bases from J; bases unmatched to any gene: 1. This CDR3 region has 14 residues. Regarding this clone: What it recognizes is unknown.

The study ran its PCR with 60 Vbeta and 13 Jbeta primers. The method was immunoSEQ multiplex PCR; TCRdb's version includes in-frame clones alone and lacks a portion of them. Counted here are about 160,000 clones, around 80% occurring once; the ten biggest clones make up approximately 1.5%. The receptor was isolated from a woman aged 18-29 years in good health and CMV-seronegative. The chain combines TRBV18 with TRBJ1-6, with 9 bases aligning to TRBD1. Sequenced input: PBMCs. The CDR3 coding sequence is TGTGCCAGCTCACGGGACAGGGTTAATTCACCCCTCCACTTT. It specifies CASSRDRVNSPLHF. Full variable domain (outside the CDR3, taken from reference TRBV18 and TRBJ1-6): NAGVMQNPRHLVRRRGQEARLRCSPMKGHSHVYWYRQLPEEGLKFMVYLQKENIIDESGMPKERFSAEFPKEGPSILRIQQVVRGDSAAYFCASSRDRVNSPLHFGNGTRLTVT.